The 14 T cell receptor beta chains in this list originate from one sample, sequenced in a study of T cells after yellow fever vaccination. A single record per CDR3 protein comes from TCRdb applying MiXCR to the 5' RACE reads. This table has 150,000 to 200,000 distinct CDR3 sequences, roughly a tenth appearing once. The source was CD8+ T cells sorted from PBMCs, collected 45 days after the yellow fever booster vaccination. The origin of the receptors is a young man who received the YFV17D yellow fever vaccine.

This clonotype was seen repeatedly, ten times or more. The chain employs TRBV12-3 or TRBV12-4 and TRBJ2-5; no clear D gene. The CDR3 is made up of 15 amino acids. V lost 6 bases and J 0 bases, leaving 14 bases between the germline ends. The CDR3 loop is CASSHSRAYQETQYF. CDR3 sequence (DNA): TGTGCCAGCAGCCACTCTAGAGCGTACCAAGAGACCCAGTACTTC.

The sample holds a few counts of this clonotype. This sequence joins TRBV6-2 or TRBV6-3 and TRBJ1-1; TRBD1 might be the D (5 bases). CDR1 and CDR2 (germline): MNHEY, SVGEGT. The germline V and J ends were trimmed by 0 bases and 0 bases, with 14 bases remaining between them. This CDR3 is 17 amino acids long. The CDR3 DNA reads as TGTGCCAGCAGTTACTCTGCGGTGAGGGGACTGAACACTGAAGCTTTCTTT. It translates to CASSYSAVRGLNTEAFF.

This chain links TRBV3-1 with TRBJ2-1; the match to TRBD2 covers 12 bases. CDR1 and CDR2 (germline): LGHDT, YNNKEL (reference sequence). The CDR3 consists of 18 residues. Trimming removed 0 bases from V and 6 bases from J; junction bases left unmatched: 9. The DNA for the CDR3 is TGTGCCAGCAGCCAAGAAACTAGCGGGGGGCTCACTACCAATGAGCAGTTCTTC. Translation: CASSQETSGGLTTNEQFF.

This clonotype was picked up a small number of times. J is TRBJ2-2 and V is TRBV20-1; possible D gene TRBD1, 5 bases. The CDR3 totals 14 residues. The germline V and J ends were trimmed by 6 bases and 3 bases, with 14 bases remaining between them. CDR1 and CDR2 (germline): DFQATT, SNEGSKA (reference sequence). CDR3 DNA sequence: TGCAGTGCCCACCCGGACACCTACACCGGGGAGCTGTTTTTT. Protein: CSAHPDTYTGELFF.

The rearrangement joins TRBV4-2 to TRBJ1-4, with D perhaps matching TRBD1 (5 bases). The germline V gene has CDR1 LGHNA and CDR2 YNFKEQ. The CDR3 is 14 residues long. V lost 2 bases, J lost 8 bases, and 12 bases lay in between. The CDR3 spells CASSQYGTEEKLFF. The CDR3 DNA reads TGTGCCAGCAGCCAATATGGGACGGAGGAAAAACTGTTTTTT.

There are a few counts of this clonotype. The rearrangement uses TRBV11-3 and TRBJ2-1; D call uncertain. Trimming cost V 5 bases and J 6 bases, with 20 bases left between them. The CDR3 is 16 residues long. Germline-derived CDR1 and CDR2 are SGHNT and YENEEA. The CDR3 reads CASSDVLGGVSNEQFF. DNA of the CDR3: TGTGCCAGCAGCGATGTATTAGGTGGGGTTAGCAATGAGCAGTTCTTC.

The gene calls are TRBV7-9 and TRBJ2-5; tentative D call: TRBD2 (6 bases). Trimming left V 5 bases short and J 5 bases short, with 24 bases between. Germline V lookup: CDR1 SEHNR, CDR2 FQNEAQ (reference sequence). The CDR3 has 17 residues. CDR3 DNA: TGTGCCAGCAGCGCACCCCTAGCGCCCGGCGTTAGGGAGACCCAGTACTTC. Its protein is CASSAPLAPGVRETQYF. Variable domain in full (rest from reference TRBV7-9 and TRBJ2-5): DTGVSQNPRHKITKRGQNVTFRCDPISEHNRLYWYRQTLGQGPEFLTYFQNEAQLEKSRLLSDRFSAERPKGSFSTLEIQRTEQGDSAMYLCASSAPLAPGVRETQYFGPGTRLLVL.

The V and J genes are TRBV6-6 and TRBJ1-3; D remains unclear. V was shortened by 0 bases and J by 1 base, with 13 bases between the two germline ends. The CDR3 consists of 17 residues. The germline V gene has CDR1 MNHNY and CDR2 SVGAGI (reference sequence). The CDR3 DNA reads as TGTGCCAGCAGTTACTCGAAACCTCCAACTTCTGGAAACACCATATATTTT. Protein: CASSYSKPPTSGNTIYF.

The CDR3 region has the DNA TGCAGTGCCCAAGGAGTCGTTAAAAACATTCAGTACTTC. Translated: CSAQGVVKNIQYF. The V call is TRBV20-1, the J call TRBJ2-4; no definite D call. CDR1 is DFQATT and CDR2 is SNEGSKA in the germline V gene (reference sequence). V was shortened by 6 bases and J by 4 bases, with 13 bases between the two germline ends. There are 13 residues in the CDR3.

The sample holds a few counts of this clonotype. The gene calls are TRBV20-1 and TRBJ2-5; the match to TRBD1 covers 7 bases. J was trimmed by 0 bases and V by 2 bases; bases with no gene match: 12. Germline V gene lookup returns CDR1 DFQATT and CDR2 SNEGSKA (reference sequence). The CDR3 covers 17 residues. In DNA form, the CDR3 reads TGCAGTGCTAGAAATAAGTTTTGGGACAGTCACCAAGAGACCCAGTACTTC. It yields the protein CSARNKFWDSHQETQYF.

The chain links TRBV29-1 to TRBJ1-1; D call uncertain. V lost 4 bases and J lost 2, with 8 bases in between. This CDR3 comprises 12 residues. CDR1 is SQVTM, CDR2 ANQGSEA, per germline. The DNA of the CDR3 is TGCAGCGTTGTGCCAGGAAACACTGAAGCTTTCTTT. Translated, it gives CSVVPGNTEAFF.

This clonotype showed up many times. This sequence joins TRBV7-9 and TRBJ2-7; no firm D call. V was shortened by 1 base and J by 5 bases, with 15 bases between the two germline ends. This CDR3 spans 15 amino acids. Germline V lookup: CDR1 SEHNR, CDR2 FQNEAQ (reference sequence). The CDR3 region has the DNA TGTGCCAGCAGCTTAGTCATACTCGGATACCACGAGCAGTACTTC. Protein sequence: CASSLVILGYHEQYF.

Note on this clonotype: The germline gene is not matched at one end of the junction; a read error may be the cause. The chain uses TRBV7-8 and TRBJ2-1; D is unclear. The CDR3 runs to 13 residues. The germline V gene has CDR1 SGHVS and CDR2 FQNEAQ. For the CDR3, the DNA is TGTGCCAGCAGCATTTGGTTGGTGGATGAGCTGTTCTTC. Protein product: CASSIWLVDELFF.

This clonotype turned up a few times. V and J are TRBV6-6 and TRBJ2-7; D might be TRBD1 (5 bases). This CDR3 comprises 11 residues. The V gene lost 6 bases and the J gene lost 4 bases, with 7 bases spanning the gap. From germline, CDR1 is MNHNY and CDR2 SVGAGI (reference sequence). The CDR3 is CASRDSYEQYV. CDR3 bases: TGTGCCAGCAGAGACAGTTACGAGCAGTACGTC.